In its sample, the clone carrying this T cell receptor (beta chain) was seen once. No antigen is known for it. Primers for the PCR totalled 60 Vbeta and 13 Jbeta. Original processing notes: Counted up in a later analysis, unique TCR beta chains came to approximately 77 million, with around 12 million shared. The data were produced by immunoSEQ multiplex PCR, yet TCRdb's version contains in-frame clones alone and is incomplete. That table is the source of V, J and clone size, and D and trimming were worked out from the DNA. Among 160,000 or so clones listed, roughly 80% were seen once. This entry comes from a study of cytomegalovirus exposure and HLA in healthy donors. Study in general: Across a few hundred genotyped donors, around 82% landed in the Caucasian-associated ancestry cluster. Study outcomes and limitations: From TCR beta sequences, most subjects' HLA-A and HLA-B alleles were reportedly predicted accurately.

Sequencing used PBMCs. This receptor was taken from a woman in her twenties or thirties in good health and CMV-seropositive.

The CDR3 coding sequence is TGTGCCAGCTCACATCAGGGGGAAGGCAATCAGCCCCAGCATTTT. It is translated as CASSHQGEGNQPQHF. The V and J genes are TRBV18 and TRBJ1-5; 7 nucleotides line up with TRBD1. J lost 2 bases, V lost 4 bases, and 5 bases had no gene match. Germline assignment: CDR1 KGHSH and CDR2 LQKENI. The CDR3 has 15 residues.